Each of the 26 T cell receptor beta chains below was sequenced from the same sample in a study of T cells in Graves' hyperthyroidism and ophthalmopathy. Regions amplified from RNA transcripts were the TCR beta CDR3 regions. With the HTBI primer set, the TCR CDR3 went through a first round of RT-PCR. TCRdb re-called the multiplex PCR reads through MiXCR, storing one row per CDR3 protein. This table holds around 450,000 distinct CDR3 sequences, approximately 14% found once. Sample: blood. These receptors were taken from a woman aged 18-29 years with Graves' hyperthyroidism.

This clonotype turned up a few times. J is TRBJ2-4 and V is TRBV20-1, with a possible D match to TRBD1 (6 bases). V gave up 3 bases and J gave up 7 bases, with 22 bases separating them. In germline, CDR1 is DFQATT, CDR2 SNEGSKA (reference sequence). The CDR3 consists of 16 residues. This CDR3 reads CSARLVEGHSRNIQYF. CDR3 nucleotides: TGCAGTGCTAGGCTCGTTGAGGGACACAGTCGGAACATTCAGTACTTC.

At least ten counts were recorded for this clonotype. The chain is built from TRBV6-2 or TRBV6-3 and TRBJ1-1; 10 nucleotides line up with TRBD1. The V gene end was trimmed by 11 bases and the J gene end by 1 base; junction bases not matched to a gene: 28. Per the germline V gene, CDR1 is MNHEY and CDR2 is SVGEGT. The CDR3 extends over 21 amino acids. For the CDR3, the DNA is TGTGCCCCCTTACCAGCTGCCGTCGGGGGGGACAGGGGTGAGGCGAACACTGAAGCTTTCTTT. Translation gives CAPLPAAVGGDRGEANTEAFF.

This clonotype has at least ten counts. This chain connects TRBV30 to TRBJ1-1; D uncertain. The V and J ends lost 4 bases and 3 bases respectively, with 15 bases between them. CDR3 length: 14 residues. Germline V gives CDR1 GTSNPN, CDR2 SVGIG (reference sequence). The CDR3 DNA reads as TGTGCCTGGAAAAGAGAAGTAGGCGACACTGAAGCTTTCTTT. Translation: CAWKREVGDTEAFF.

There are many counts of this clonotype. This sequence joins TRBV9 and TRBJ2-1; D is undetermined. CDR1 and CDR2 from the germline V gene are SGDLS and YYNGEE. With 0 bases removed from V and 9 bases from J, the gap between germline ends came to 16 bases. The CDR3 has 15 amino acids. CDR3 residues: CASSVGLFASGEQFF. The CDR3 bases are TGTGCCAGCAGCGTAGGGTTATTTGCGTCGGGTGAGCAGTTCTTC.

This clonotype was seen many times. The chain recombines TRBV28 with TRBJ1-2; TRBD1 agrees at 10 bases. The CDR3 has 14 residues. V shed 7 bases and J 5 bases; nucleotides not matched to a gene: 7. Germline CDR1 and CDR2: MDHEN and SYDVKM. The CDR3 region has the DNA TGTGCCAGCACGGGGACAGGGGCCTCATATGGCTACACCTTC. Translating it yields CASTGTGASYGYTF.

V is TRBV2 and J is TRBJ2-1; TRBD2 aligns across 12 bases. V shed 5 bases, J shed 2 bases, and the junction held 19 bases outside the gene matches. The CDR3 contains 21 residues. Germline V gene sequence: CDR1 SNHLY, CDR2 FYNNEI. The CDR3 is CASSSSAALWLAGGAYNEQFF. DNA for the CDR3: TGTGCCAGCAGTAGTTCCGCGGCCTTATGGCTAGCGGGAGGGGCCTACAATGAGCAGTTCTTC.

This clonotype appeared a few times. The gene calls are TRBV7-6 and TRBJ1-2, with 12 bases identical to TRBD1. The CDR3 runs 16 residues. The ends lost 5 bases at V and 5 bases at J; junction bases unmatched: 9. Germline CDR1 is SGHVS and CDR2 is FNYEAQ. This CDR3 is CASSAGQGAAKYGYTF. In DNA form, the CDR3 reads TGTGCCAGCAGCGCGGGACAGGGGGCAGCCAAGTATGGCTACACCTTC.

This clonotype was seen many times. This chain links TRBV12-3 or TRBV12-4 with TRBJ2-6, with D possibly being TRBD2 (5 bases). With 3 bases removed from V and 3 bases from J, the gap between germline ends came to 6 bases. The CDR3 contains 14 residues. DNA of the CDR3: TGTGCCAGCAGTTTGGCGGGTGGGGCCAACGTCCTGACTTTC. Its protein is CASSLAGGANVLTF.

A remark on this clonotype: A much larger clone differs from this one at a single base, so this may be a read error. Because it lacks the conserved phenylalanine or tryptophan at the end, this CDR3 is likely a read error. The rearrangement links TRBV11-2 to TRBJ1-5; D not resolved. CDR1 is SGHAT and CDR2 is FQNNGV in the germline V gene. The CDR3 contains 13 residues. V lost 0 bases and J 6 bases, leaving 6 bases between the germline ends. CDR3 sequence: CASSLDLVQPQHL. In DNA form, the CDR3 reads TGTGCCAGCAGCTTAGATCTGGTTCAGCCCCAGCATCTT.

This clonotype was counted a few times. The chain employs TRBV9 and TRBJ2-7, with D possibly matching TRBD2 (6 bases). Trimming removed 2 bases at V and 3 bases at J, with 15 bases between. Germline V gene data show CDR1 as SGDLS and CDR2 as YYNGEE. This CDR3 contains 15 residues. The CDR3 nucleotides are TGTGCCAGCAGCGTCGACGGGACTGGAATCTACGAGCAGTACTTC. Translation gives CASSVDGTGIYEQYF.

This clonotype appeared many times. The chain recombines TRBV6-4 with TRBJ1-2; D unresolved. Trimming stripped 5 bases from V and 4 bases from J, with 17 bases between. This CDR3 is 15 amino acids long. CDR1 and CDR2 (germline): MRHNA, SNTAGT. The CDR3 reads CASSPKPDGGYGYTF. The CDR3 DNA reads TGTGCCAGCAGTCCCAAGCCCGATGGCGGCTATGGCTACACCTTC.

This clonotype was seen only a few times. A much larger clone lies a single base off, so this may be a read error. The CDR3 region is CASSLMTGVENIQYF. DNA for the CDR3: TGTGCCAGCAGTTTGATGACAGGGGTCGAAAACATTCAGTACTTC. This chain links TRBV28 with TRBJ2-4; 8 bases map to TRBD1. V was clipped by 3 bases and J by 5 bases; unmatched bases: 6. The CDR3 totals 15 residues. Looked up from germline, CDR1 is MDHEN and CDR2 is SYDVKM.

This clonotype was counted only a few times. This chain links TRBV27 with TRBJ1-1; the D is unclear. The V end lost 1 base, the J end lost 8 bases, and 11 bases lay between the germline ends. This CDR3 region has 13 residues. Per germline, CDR1 MNHEY and CDR2 SMNVEV (reference sequence). CDR3 DNA sequence: TGTGCCAGCAGTTTATGGGCAGAGGGCGAAGCTTTCTTT. It is translated as CASSLWAEGEAFF.

This clonotype was observed many times. V and J are TRBV11-1 and TRBJ1-1, with D unresolved. Trimming pared 1 base from V and 7 bases from J, leaving 10 bases between. Per the germline V gene, CDR1 is SGHAT and CDR2 is FQDESV (reference sequence). The CDR3 sequence is 13 residues long. DNA of the CDR3: TGTGCCAGCAGCTTAGGCAGGCCTGATGAAGCTTTCTTT. It specifies CASSLGRPDEAFF.

This clonotype was detected only a few times. The chain has TRBV27 and TRBJ1-1, with D unresolved. V was clipped by 4 bases and J by 0 bases, with 12 bases between them. The CDR3 has 15 residues. CDR1 and CDR2 (germline): MNHEY, SMNVEV (reference sequence). The CDR3 DNA reads TGTGCCAGCAGTTCTTCAGTGATAATGAACACTGAAGCTTTCTTT. Protein product: CASSSSVIMNTEAFF.

This clonotype was seen many times. The chain combines TRBV11-2 with TRBJ2-5; 7 bases map to TRBD1. The CDR3 length is 17 residues. Germline V gives CDR1 SGHAT, CDR2 FQNNGV. After removal of 3 bases from V and 5 bases from J, the junction contained 15 bases not matched to a gene. The CDR3 DNA reads as TGTGCCAGCAGCTTTTCAGGGGGTGTTGGGCTGGGTGAGACCCAGTACTTC. Translated, it gives CASSFSGGVGLGETQYF.

With respect to this clonotype: This clone may be a read error of a much larger clone one base away. The chain is built from TRBV3-1 and TRBJ2-7; no reliable D call. The CDR3 extends over 13 amino acids. Germline V gives CDR1 LGHDT, CDR2 YNNKEL (reference sequence). V was clipped by 2 bases and J by 6 bases, with 11 bases between them. CDR3 amino acids: CASSQTRACEQYF. CDR3 nucleotide sequence: TGTGCCAGCAGCCAAACCAGAGCCTGCGAGCAGTACTTC.

On this clonotype itself: It may be a read error: a sequence one base away is much more abundant. The chain is built from TRBV6-2 or TRBV6-3 and TRBJ2-3; D might be TRBD2 (6 bases). The CDR3 is 14 amino acids. V was trimmed by 8 bases and J by 5 bases, leaving 17 bases between them. From germline, CDR1 is MNHEY and CDR2 SVGEGT. In DNA form, the CDR3 reads TGTGCCAGCGGTTGGCAGCGGGCGGGAGATACGCAGTATTTT. Encoded protein: CASGWQRAGDTQYF.

This clonotype occurred many times. This chain uses TRBV28 with TRBJ1-1; weak D call: TRBD1 (6 bases). The CDR3 is 15 amino acids. Germline V gene lookup returns CDR1 MDHEN and CDR2 SYDVKM. Between the trimmed V and J ends, which lost 5 bases and 4 bases, there was a span of 17 bases. CDR3 DNA sequence: TGTGCCAGCAGTCCCGGGACATCGTACGGCACTGAAGCTTTCTTT. Translated: CASSPGTSYGTEAFF.

This clonotype was observed a few times. J is TRBJ1-6 and V is TRBV7-9; D not resolved. This CDR3 spans 18 amino acids. The germline V gene encodes CDR1 SEHNR and CDR2 FQNEAQ (reference sequence). The germline V and J ends were trimmed by 5 bases and 8 bases, with 25 bases remaining between them. In nucleotides, the CDR3 is TGTGCCAGCAGCCTCCATACCCATCCCCGAGAGGCTGATTCACCCCTCCACTTT. It is translated as CASSLHTHPREADSPLHF.

This chain links TRBV20-1 with TRBJ2-1; 8 bases are shared with TRBD1. CDR3 length equals 17 residues. Germline values: CDR1 DFQATT, CDR2 SNEGSKA (reference sequence). V gave up 3 bases and J gave up 3 bases; unmatched junction bases: 13. The CDR3 DNA reads as TGCAGTGCTAGGACGATCAGGGGGCTCCCCCTCTACAATGAGCAGTTCTTC. This codes for CSARTIRGLPLYNEQFF.

In this sample, this clonotype turned up many times. The chain uses TRBV7-2 and TRBJ1-5; D is ambiguous. Looked up from germline, CDR1 is SGHTA and CDR2 is FQGNSA. This CDR3 comprises 14 residues. Deletions cut 0 bases from V and 2 bases from J, with 5 bases between. This CDR3 is CASSLARGNQPQHF. The CDR3 DNA sequence: TGTGCCAGCAGCTTAGCGAGGGGCAATCAGCCCCAGCATTTT.

Many counts were recorded for this clonotype. The V and J genes are TRBV27 and TRBJ2-2; 7 nucleotides line up with TRBD1. Per the germline V gene, CDR1 is MNHEY and CDR2 is SMNVEV (reference sequence). The CDR3 runs to 15 residues. V lost 2 bases, J lost 4 bases, and 4 bases stayed unmatched. In DNA form, the CDR3 reads TGTGCCAGCAGTTTAGCGACAGGGCTCACCGGGGAGCTGTTTTTT. It codes for CASSLATGLTGELFF.

This clonotype was recorded many times. The chain couples TRBV7-2 to TRBJ1-1; 12 nucleotides match TRBD1. CDR1 SGHTA and CDR2 FQGNSA come from the germline V gene. This CDR3 has 18 amino acids. After removal of 2 bases from V and 5 bases from J, the junction contained 12 bases not matched to a gene. This CDR3 reads CASSLRGQGAGGVTEAFF. The CDR3 coding sequence is TGTGCCAGCAGCTTACGGGGACAGGGGGCAGGTGGTGTGACTGAAGCTTTCTTT.

There are many counts of this clonotype. The V call is TRBV5-6, the J call TRBJ2-7; 9 positions match TRBD2. Trimming removed 2 bases from V and 1 base from J; junction bases left unmatched: 4. The CDR3 extends over 15 amino acids. The germline CDR1 and CDR2 sequences are SGHDT and YYEEEE. CDR3: CASSFLAGDSYEQYF. As DNA, the CDR3 is TGTGCCAGCAGCTTCTTAGCGGGAGATTCCTACGAGCAGTACTTC.

Ten or more counts support this clonotype. Sequence at one end of the junction differs from germline and may be a read error. This chain's CDR3 is CASSHSKTAGYGYTF. The CDR3 nucleotides are TGTGCCAGCAGTCACTCCAAAACAGCTGGCTATGGCTACACCTTC. The V and J genes are TRBV6-5 and TRBJ1-2, with D unresolved. CDR1 is MNHEY, CDR2 SVGAGI, per germline. CDR3 length: 15 amino acids.